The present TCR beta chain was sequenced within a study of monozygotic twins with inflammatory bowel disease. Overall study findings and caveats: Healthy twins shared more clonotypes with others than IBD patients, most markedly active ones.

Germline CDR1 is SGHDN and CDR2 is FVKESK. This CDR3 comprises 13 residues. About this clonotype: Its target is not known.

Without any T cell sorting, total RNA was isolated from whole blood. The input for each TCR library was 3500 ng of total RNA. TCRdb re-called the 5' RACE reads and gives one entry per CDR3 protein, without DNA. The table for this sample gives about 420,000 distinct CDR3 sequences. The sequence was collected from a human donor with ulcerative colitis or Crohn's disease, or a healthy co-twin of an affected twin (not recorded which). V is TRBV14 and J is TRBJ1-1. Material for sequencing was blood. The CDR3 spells CASKKNMNTEAFF.